A single sample is the source of the 9 T cell receptor beta chains below, sequenced in a study of neurological immune-mediated disorders. TCRdb used MiXCR to reprocess the 5' RACE reads, holding one entry per CDR3 protein. This sample has about 76,000 distinct CDR3 sequences, with 15% to 20% found just once. Sample: PBMCs. The receptors here all came from a woman between 40 and 50 years old in good health.

This clonotype was detected ten times or more. The rearrangement links TRBV5-1 to TRBJ1-6; 8 nucleotides match TRBD1. Germline CDR1 and CDR2: SGHRS and YFSETQ. V trimming: 4 bases; J trimming: 5 bases; junction bases outside the gene matches: 5. This CDR3 is 15 amino acids long. Written as DNA, the CDR3 is TGCGCCAGCAGCATTGACAGGGGTAATAATTCACCCCTCCACTTT. Translating it yields CASSIDRGNNSPLHF.

The V gene is TRBV7-9, the J gene TRBJ2-3, with 7 bases matching TRBD2. This CDR3 spans 16 amino acids. The germline V gene encodes CDR1 SEHNR and CDR2 FQNEAQ (reference sequence). Losses at the gene ends were 5 bases for V and 2 bases for J; bases not matched to a gene: 10. The DNA for the CDR3 is TGTGCCAGCAGCCTCGGATCGGGGGGTCTCACAGATACGCAGTATTTT. Translated, it gives CASSLGSGGLTDTQYF.

The sample holds many counts of this clonotype. The rearrangement uses TRBV7-2 and TRBJ2-6; D unresolved. Trimming shortened V by 3 bases and J by 4 bases, and 4 bases separated the two germline ends. Germline CDR1 and CDR2: SGHTA and FQGNSA. This CDR3 is built from 13 residues. CDR3 DNA sequence: TGTGCCAGCAGCTTTTGGGGGGCCAACGTCCTGACTTTC. Translation: CASSFWGANVLTF.

This clonotype was counted at least ten times. The rearrangement links TRBV11-2 to TRBJ2-5; 8 positions agree with TRBD1. Germline CDR1 reads SGHAT; CDR2 reads FQNNGV. This CDR3 is 14 amino acids long. V shed 2 bases and J 4 bases; nucleotides not matched to a gene: 3. The CDR3 protein is CASSLNQGAETQYF. CDR3 DNA: TGTGCCAGCAGCTTAAATCAGGGGGCAGAGACCCAGTACTTC.

This clonotype was detected many times. The V and J genes are TRBV7-2 and TRBJ2-2; 7 bases match TRBD1. The length of the CDR3 is 15 residues. Unmatched junction bases numbered 5, after V lost 2 bases and J lost 5 bases. Germline V gives CDR1 SGHTA, CDR2 FQGNSA. The CDR3 nucleotides are TGTGCCAGCAGCTTAAGAGCACAGGGGACCGGGGAGCTGTTTTTT. Its protein is CASSLRAQGTGELFF.

This clonotype was seen at least ten times. The chain links TRBV7-2 to TRBJ2-7, with 7 positions matching TRBD1. The CDR3 runs to 12 residues. V was clipped by 5 bases and J by 7 bases; unmatched bases: 5. Germline values: CDR1 SGHTA, CDR2 FQGNSA. The CDR3 region has the DNA TGTGCCAGCAGCAAGACAGGGAATGAGCAGTACTTC. Its translation is CASSKTGNEQYF.

This clonotype was counted many times. The V gene is TRBV9, the J gene TRBJ2-7; 8 bases are shared with TRBD1. Germline CDR1 SGDLS, CDR2 YYNGEE. J gave up 2 bases and V 0 bases, and 10 bases lay outside the gene matches. CDR3 length: 17 residues. The CDR3 coding sequence is TGTGCCAGCAGCGTAGCTGAAGGGACAGGACCACCCTACGAGCAGTACTTC. Amino acids: CASSVAEGTGPPYEQYF. The entire variable domain, with the rest obtained from reference TRBV9 and TRBJ2-7, is as follows: DSGVTQTPKHLITATGQRVTLRCSPRSGDLSVYWYQQSLDQGLQFLIQYYNGEERAKGNILERFSAQQFPDLHSELNLSSLELGDSALYFCASSVAEGTGPPYEQYFGPGTRLTVT.

This clonotype was recorded at least ten times. V and J are TRBV5-1 and TRBJ1-2; D remains unclear. The V and J ends lost 4 bases and 4 bases respectively, with 17 bases between them. The CDR3 is made up of 15 amino acids. The germline gives CDR1 SGHRS, CDR2 YFSETQ. The chain's CDR3 is CASSLSSGQGYGYTF. DNA of the CDR3: TGCGCCAGCAGCCTCTCCTCAGGCCAAGGCTATGGCTACACCTTC. Complete variable domain (other parts from reference TRBV5-1 and TRBJ1-2): KAGVTQTPRYLIKTRGQQVTLSCSPISGHRSVSWYQQTPGQGLQFLFEYFSETQRNKGNFPGRFSGRQFSNSRSEMNVSTLELGDSALYLCASSLSSGQGYGYTFGSGTRLTVV.

This clonotype came up many times. V and J are TRBV18 and TRBJ2-3, with D maybe TRBD1 (6 bases). This CDR3 is 13 amino acids long. Looked up from germline, CDR1 is KGHSH and CDR2 is LQKENI. Trimming took off 11 bases at V and 2 bases at J, with 14 bases between the two ends. CDR3 coding DNA: TGTGCCGGGTCCAGGGGCCTCACAGATACGCAGTATTTT. Translated: CAGSRGLTDTQYF.